This T cell receptor (beta chain) was identified during a study of shared clonotypes between healthy human individuals (dated by TCRdb to about 2020). For the study in its entirety: A few men and two women, aged 18 to 49 years, made up the cohort. For each donor, CD4 naive and CD4 memory were each run on three plates, CD8 naive on two plates, and CD8 memory on one plate. Libraries were prepared and TCR repertoires were sequenced by different laboratories using diverse techniques, in order to increase sequencing depth and limit assay-specific biases. Between about 0.94 and 8.9 billion PBMCs per donor were obtained by leukapheresis. To estimate repertoire size and how much clonotype sharing occurs between individuals, the study deeply sequenced the blood TCR repertoires of about five healthy adults.

CD8 naive samples consisted of CD45RO-negative cells that were positively selected for CCR7, yielding a CD45RA+CCR7+ population without TemRA cells. Healthy HIV-negative adults with no recently reported acute infections or vaccinations were included as donors. Every donor was a Caucasian adult living in Nashville, Tennessee, USA. Blood was obtained by leukapheresis, after which PBMCs were separated by Ficoll-Histopaque density gradient centrifugation and cryopreserved in liquid nitrogen vapor phase. Analytical flow cytometry was used to check the purity and quantity of every magnetically sorted T cell population. Each sorted fraction had its genomic DNA isolated and then quantified by UV absorbance on a Nanodrop 2000c. From cysteine to phenylalanine, the CDR3 is 16 amino acids long. Only CDR3 DNA is held: 48 bases, read in frame from base 1. Trimmed from V: 2 bases; trimmed from J: 8 bases; junction bases lacking a gene match: 10. The germline V gene (reference sequence) supplies CDR1 SEHNR and CDR2 FQNEAQ.

Results and caveats for the whole study, not just this receptor: Only blood was sampled, and tissue TCR repertoires likely differ from those in blood. Compared with non-shared clonotypes, the clonotypes found in all four sorted-subset donors had higher generation probabilities. Even with the large sequencing depth, rarefaction of the sorted-subset datasets indicated that sequencing was incomplete. Sharing across four donors was observed for roughly 5.4% of naive CD4, over 3% of naive CD8, over 2% of memory CD4, and around 0.44% of memory CD8 clonotypes. Larger estimated clonotype richness was generally found for naive subsets than for memory subsets. Because the study included a small number of donors, the genetic and exposure-history diversity represented was limited. Pairwise subsampling led to the expectation that sequencing depth would affect the degree of clonotype sharing among donors.

Notes on this clone: There is no known antigen for this receptor. Base qualities were left out, and no much larger clone turns up one base away.

Using the deep immunoSEQ assay, multiplex PCR amplified TCR CDR3 regions from genomic DNA. Genomic DNA extracted from each cell subset was distributed evenly over all wells of several immunoSEQ 96-well plates, and each plate served as one replicate. For sorted subsets, around 200 ng genomic DNA, equal to some 28,000 T cell genomes, was loaded into each replicate PCR. The purified libraries were quantified using a Qubit 3.0 fluorometer, sized with a Bioanalyzer 2100, and then quantified again using the KAPA Library Quantification kit. Every immunoSEQ 96-well plate was sequenced on a dedicated single-read 150-cycle Illumina NextSeq 550 flow cell. Regarding the original processing steps: Because the immunoSEQ output included only junctional sequences and no quality scores, the filtering could not be the same as the filtering used for full-length reads. To assign V/J genes and CDR3, sequences were annotated against IMGT germline references using PyIR, a Python wrapper for IgBLAST v1.9. Any read was removed if the V/J assignment was weak (E-value above 1e-6), the CDR3 was missing, or the read contained stop codons, out-of-frame junctions, or ambiguous translated residues. V3J clonotypes were defined by identical inferred V gene, J gene, and CDR3 amino acid sequence. Percentage overlap between repertoires was computed as shared unique clonotypes divided by the size of the smaller repertoire. Three approaches were used to assess repertoire richness: RTK rarefaction, the Chao1 estimator, and Recon v2.1 estimates of unobserved clonotypes. OLGA was used to compute generation probabilities for all TCRbeta clonotypes that the gDNA method yielded from a handful of donors. TCRdb holds this immuneACCESS table with in-frame rearrangements only. Some clones are missing; in checked studies, unresolved V genes explain under half, and the rest has no known cause. From that table come the V and J calls and clone size; the DNA was used to work out D and trimming. The sample table records millions of clones; around 96% of these occur just once. Jointly, the top ten make up 0.85% to 1.2% of the sample.

The sequenced sample was naive CD8+ T cells sorted from blood. This sample's cell subset or site label indicates: CD45RA+CCR7+. This sequence was found in a man between 18 and 29 years old in good health. The chain is made from TRBV7-9 and TRBJ1-2, with 11 central nucleotides matching TRBD1. The CDR3 region: CASSLSGQGASLGYTF. The nucleotide sequence reads as follows: TGTGCCAGCAGCTTAAGTGGACAGGGGGCAAGTTTGGGCTACACCTTC.